This TCR beta chain originates from a study of T cell responses to AZD1222 COVID-19 vaccine. Study findings and constraints: Only a handful of AZD1222 recipients tested seropositive at baseline.

This table comes from immunoSEQ multiplex PCR, and its TCRdb copy is limited to in-frame clones, with some not included. The repertoire holds 75,000 to 100,000 clones, with 90% to 95% as singletons. Germline loops: CDR1 KGHDR, CDR2 SFDVKD. V was cut by 0 bases and J by 12 bases, with 13 bases left in between. This CDR3 has 13 residues. A remark on this clone: Its target is unknown.

Sequenced material: peripheral blood, taken on day 0 of AZD1222 vaccination. This sequence was found in an adult in good health. The chain joins TRBV24-1 to TRBJ1-2; D remains unclear. Here the CDR3 DNA reads TGTGCCACCAGTGATTTGAGTGGAATAAAGGACACCTTC. Encoded protein: CATSDLSGIKDTF.